The clone carrying this T cell receptor beta chain was detected many times. Antigen: not known. Germline CDR1 ENHRY, CDR2 SYGVKD. The V and J ends lost 4 bases and 5 bases respectively, with 21 bases between them. The CDR3 has 16 amino acids. A total of 2 million PBMCs stored at -80 degrees C provided the unsorted libraries. TCRdb re-called the 5' RACE reads through MiXCR, storing one row per CDR3 protein. The profile shows about 41,000 distinct CDR3 sequences, 2% to 3% of them singletons. These data come from a study of neurological immune-mediated disorders. Points from the study as a whole: Expanded clones shared no identical CDR3 amino acid sequences across subjects, which suggested private TCR-beta repertoires in all groups.

The chain uses TRBV10-3 and TRBJ2-7; tentatively, D is TRBD1 or TRBD2 (6 bases each). Sequences were obtained from PBMCs. This receptor was identified in a man aged 25 to 45 with multiple sclerosis. This chain's CDR3 is CAISGRERQVLDEQYF. CDR3 nucleotide sequence: TGTGCCATCAGTGGGAGGGAACGACAGGTGCTCGACGAGCAGTACTTC.